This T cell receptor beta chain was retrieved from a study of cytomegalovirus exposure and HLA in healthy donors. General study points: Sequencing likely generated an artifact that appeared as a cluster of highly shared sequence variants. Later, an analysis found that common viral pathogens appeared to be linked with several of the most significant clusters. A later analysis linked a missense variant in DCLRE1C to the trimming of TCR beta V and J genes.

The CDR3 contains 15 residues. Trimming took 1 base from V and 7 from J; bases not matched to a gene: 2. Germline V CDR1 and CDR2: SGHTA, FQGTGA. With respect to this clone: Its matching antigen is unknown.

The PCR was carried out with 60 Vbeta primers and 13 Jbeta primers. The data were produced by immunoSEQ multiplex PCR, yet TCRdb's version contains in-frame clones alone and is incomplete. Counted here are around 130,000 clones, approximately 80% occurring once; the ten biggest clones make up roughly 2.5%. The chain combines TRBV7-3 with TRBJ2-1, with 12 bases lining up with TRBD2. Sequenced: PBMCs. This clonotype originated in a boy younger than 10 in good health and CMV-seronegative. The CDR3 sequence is CASSLRLAGGNEQFF. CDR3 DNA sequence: TGTGCCAGCAGCTTAAGGCTAGCGGGAGGGAATGAGCAGTTCTTC.